These T cell receptor beta chains were read from a single sample in a study of blood T cell repertoires in COVID-19. Produced via immunoSEQ multiplex PCR; TCRdb's table is partial and in-frame only. The profile shows around 270,000 clones, roughly 89% of them singletons. Material for sequencing was peripheral blood. These receptor sequences come from a young man with acute or convalescent COVID-19. Each CDR3 is given with its conserved first and last residue. The order of the fields is clone size, J gene, V gene, CDR3 protein. Expanded clones get a size class; other rows say once, few or many, or leave the size out.

. TRBJ2-2 TRBV6-5 CASRTTGTGELFF
. TRBJ2-1 TRBV3-1/TRBV3-2 CASSQPQGGGYNNEQFF
. TRBJ2-7 TRBV2 CASSLDLPPYEQYF
. TRBJ2-7 TRBV9 CASSVGGTGGFYEQYF
. TRBJ2-5 TRBV5-1 CASSLGVSREETQYF
. TRBJ1-5 TRBV5-6 CASSPPEVGTGPASPQHF
. TRBJ2-7 TRBV27 CASSLTSGVYEQYF
. TRBJ1-5 TRBV18 CASSRTEGQPQHF
few TRBJ1-2 TRBV3-1/TRBV3-2 CASSQGTVNYGYTF
. TRBJ1-5 TRBV19 CASSIASGNQPQHF
. TRBJ1-5 TRBV10-3 CAISERGQPQHF
. TRBJ1-2 TRBV2 CASSVPRDSWGNYGYTF
. TRBJ2-7 TRBV5-6 CASSKGLASEQYF
once TRBJ2-6 TRBV28 CASSLIAGISSGANVLTF
. TRBJ1-2 TRBV30 CAWRDQTGDYGYTF
. TRBJ1-2 TRBV19 CASSPLGTPYGYTF
. TRBJ1-2 TRBV30 CAWSVQAGPLYGYTF
. TRBJ2-7 TRBV7-8 CASRQRTGEQYF
. TRBJ2-2 TRBV5-1 CASSLVRDRELFF
few TRBJ1-5 TRBV12-3/TRBV12-4 CASRSGGAQPQHF
. TRBJ1-1 TRBV19 CASTDRVNTEAFF
. TRBJ1-2 TRBV27 CASSLGGGNYGYTF
. TRBJ1-2 TRBV10-2 CASSERTGVRNKHGYTF
few TRBJ1-1 TRBV6-5 CASTPIGGNTEAFF
few TRBJ1-3 TRBV9 CASSAGNSGNTIYF
few TRBJ1-3 TRBV19 CASSMTGGLGNTIYF
. TRBJ2-1 TRBV27 CASSLYPPGLAASYNEQFF
few TRBJ1-4 TRBV29-1 CSVEAGQGKKLFF
. TRBJ2-2 TRBV11-3 CASGTANTGELFF
. TRBJ2-1 TRBV27 CASSLAGASYNEQFF
. TRBJ2-6 TRBV14 CASSRTRAGANVLTF
. TRBJ2-7 TRBV18 CASSPDGQGYEQYF
once TRBJ2-1 TRBV3-1/TRBV3-2 CASSQAPSGGGPVWDEQFF
. TRBJ1-1 TRBV10-3 CAIVAKGGF
. TRBJ2-1 TRBV7-2 CASSSDRGSFNEQFF
. TRBJ1-2 TRBV6-5 CASSRDRTNYGYTF
. TRBJ1-1 TRBV4-2 CASSANPGHPFF